This T cell receptor (beta chain) was retrieved from a study of cytomegalovirus exposure and HLA in healthy donors. This clone was counted once. What it binds is unknown. This table comes from immunoSEQ multiplex PCR, and its TCRdb copy is limited to in-frame clones, with some not included. This sample has roughly 60,000 clones; about 94% occur once, and the top ten carry about 2.2%. V lost 5 bases to trimming and J lost 6 bases, with 14 bases between them. Germline V gene lookup returns CDR1 SGHTS and CDR2 YDEGEE. This CDR3 region has 13 residues. Study-wide points: In vitro work confirmed that a few CMV-associated chains recognize CMV antigens. Rare sequences made up most TCRs, while some public TCRs were found in many donors.

These donors were members of the approximately 120-subject validation cohort, a group separate from the roughly 670-subject first cohort. The source material was PBMCs. This chain links TRBV5-8 with TRBJ1-1; D is unclear. The receptor was derived from a man aged 18 to 30 in good health and CMV-seronegative. The CDR3 nucleotides are TGTGCCAGCAGTCCGAGGGAGAAAGCTGAAGCTTTCTTT. It translates to CASSPREKAEAFF.